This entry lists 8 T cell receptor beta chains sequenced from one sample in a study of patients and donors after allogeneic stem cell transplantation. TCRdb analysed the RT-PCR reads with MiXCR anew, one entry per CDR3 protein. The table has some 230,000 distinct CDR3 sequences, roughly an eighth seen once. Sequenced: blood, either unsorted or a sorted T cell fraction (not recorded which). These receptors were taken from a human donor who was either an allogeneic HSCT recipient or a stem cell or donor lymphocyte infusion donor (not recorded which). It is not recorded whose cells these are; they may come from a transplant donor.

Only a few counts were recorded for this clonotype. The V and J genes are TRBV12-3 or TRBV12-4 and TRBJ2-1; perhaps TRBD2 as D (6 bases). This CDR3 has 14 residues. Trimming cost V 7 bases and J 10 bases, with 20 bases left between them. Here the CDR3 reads CASTESGGVGEQFF. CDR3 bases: TGTGCCAGCACGGAAAGCGGCGGGGTTGGGGAGCAGTTCTTC.

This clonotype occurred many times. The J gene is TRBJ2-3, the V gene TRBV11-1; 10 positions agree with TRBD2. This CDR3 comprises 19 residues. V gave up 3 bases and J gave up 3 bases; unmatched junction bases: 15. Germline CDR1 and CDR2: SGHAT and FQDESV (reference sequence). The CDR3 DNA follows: TGTGCCAGCAGCTTCCGACGACGGGCTAGCGGGAGCGGGACAGATACGCAGTATTTT. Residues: CASSFRRRASGSGTDTQYF.

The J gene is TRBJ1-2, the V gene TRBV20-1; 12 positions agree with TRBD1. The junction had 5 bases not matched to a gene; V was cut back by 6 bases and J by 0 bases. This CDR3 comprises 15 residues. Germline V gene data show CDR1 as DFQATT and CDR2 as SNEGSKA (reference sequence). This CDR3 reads CSATGQGAANYGYTF. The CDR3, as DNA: TGCAGTGCCACGGGACAGGGGGCGGCTAACTATGGCTACACCTTC.

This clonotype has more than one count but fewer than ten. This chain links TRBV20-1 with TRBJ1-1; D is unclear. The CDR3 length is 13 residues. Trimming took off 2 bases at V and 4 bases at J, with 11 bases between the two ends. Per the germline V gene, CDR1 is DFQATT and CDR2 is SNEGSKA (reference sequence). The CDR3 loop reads CSARRGGITEAFF. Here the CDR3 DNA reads TGCAGTGCTAGACGAGGAGGGATCACTGAAGCTTTCTTT.

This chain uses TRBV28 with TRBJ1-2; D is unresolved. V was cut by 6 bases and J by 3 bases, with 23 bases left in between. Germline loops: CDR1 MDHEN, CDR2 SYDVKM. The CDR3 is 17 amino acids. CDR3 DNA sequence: TGTGCCAGCAGATCCTTTCACAAGTGGGAACGGGACTATGGCTACACCTTC. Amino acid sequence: CASRSFHKWERDYGYTF.

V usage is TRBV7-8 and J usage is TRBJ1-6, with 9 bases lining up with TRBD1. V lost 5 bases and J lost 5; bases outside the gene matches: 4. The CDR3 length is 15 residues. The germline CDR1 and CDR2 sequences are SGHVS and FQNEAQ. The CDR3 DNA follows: TGTGCCAGCAGCCCGACAGGGGGAAATAATTCACCCCTCCACTTT. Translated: CASSPTGGNNSPLHF. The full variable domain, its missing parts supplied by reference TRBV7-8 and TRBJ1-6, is GAGVSQSPRYKVAKRGQDVALRCDPISGHVSLFWYQQALGQGPEFLTYFQNEAQLDKSGLPSDRFFAERPEGSVSTLKIQRTQQEDSAVYLCASSPTGGNNSPLHFGNGTRLTVT.

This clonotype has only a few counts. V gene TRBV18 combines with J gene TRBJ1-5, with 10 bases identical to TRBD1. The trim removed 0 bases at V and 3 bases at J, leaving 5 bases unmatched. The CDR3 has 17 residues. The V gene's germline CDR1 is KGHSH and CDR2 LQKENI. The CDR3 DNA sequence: TGTGCCAGCTCACCACCGGGGACAGGGGTCAACAATCAGCCCCAGCATTTT. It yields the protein CASSPPGTGVNNQPQHF.

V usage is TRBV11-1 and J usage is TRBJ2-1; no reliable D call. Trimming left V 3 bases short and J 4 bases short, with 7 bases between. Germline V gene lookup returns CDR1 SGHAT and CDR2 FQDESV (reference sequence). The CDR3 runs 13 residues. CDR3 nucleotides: TGTGCCAGCAGCTTCAACAGATACAATGAGCAGTTCTTC. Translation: CASSFNRYNEQFF.